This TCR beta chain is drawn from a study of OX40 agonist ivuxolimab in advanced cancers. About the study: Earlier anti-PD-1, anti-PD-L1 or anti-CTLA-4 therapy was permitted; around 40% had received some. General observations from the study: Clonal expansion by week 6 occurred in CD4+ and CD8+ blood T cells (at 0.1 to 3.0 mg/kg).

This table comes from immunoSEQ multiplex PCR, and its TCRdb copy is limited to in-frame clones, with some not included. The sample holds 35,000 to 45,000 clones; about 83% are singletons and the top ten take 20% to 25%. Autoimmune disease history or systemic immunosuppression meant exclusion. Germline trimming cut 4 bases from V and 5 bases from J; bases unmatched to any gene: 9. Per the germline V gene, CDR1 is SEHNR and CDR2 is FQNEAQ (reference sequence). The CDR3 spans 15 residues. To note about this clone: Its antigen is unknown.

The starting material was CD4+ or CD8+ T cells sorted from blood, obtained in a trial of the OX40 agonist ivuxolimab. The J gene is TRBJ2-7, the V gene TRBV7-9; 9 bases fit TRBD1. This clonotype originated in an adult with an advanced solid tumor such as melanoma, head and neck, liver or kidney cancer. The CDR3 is CASSSPDRGLDEQYF. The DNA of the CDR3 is TGTGCCAGCAGCTCTCCTGACAGGGGGTTGGACGAGCAGTACTTC. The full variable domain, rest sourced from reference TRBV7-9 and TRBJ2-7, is DTGVSQNPRHKITKRGQNVTFRCDPISEHNRLYWYRQTLGQGPEFLTYFQNEAQLEKSRLLSDRFSAERPKGSFSTLEIQRTEQGDSAMYLCASSSPDRGLDEQYFGPGTRLTVT.